The subject of this entry is one TCR beta chain. Its target is unknown. Clones were read by immunoSEQ multiplex PCR, and TCRdb kept only the in-frame ones, dropping some. The sample lists tens of thousands of clones; around 81% were seen once. The sample belongs to a study of vaccination effects on CD4 cells after COVID-19. There are 16 residues in the CDR3. With 2 bases removed from V and 0 bases from J, the gap between germline ends came to 11 bases. Looked up from germline, CDR1 is LNHDA and CDR2 is SQIVND (reference sequence). General study findings and limits: Marked clonal contraction was seen in infection- and vaccine-induced clones late after vaccination.

Viral peptide pool expansion of antigen-specific CD4+ T cells preceded sequencing in the ViraFEST assay. On day 10 of culture, CD4+ T cells were separated out. As their vaccination, participants received two doses of either BNT162b2 or mRNA-1273. None of these healthy vaccinees had been infected with SARS-CoV-2 before vaccination. Researchers reported culturing two million PBMC in each well, adding about 9.5 IU/ml IL-2 and around 10 ug/ml peptides. Half the medium was swapped for IL-2 medium on days 3 and 7. The genes are TRBV19 and TRBJ1-5; no clear D gene. The origin of this receptor is a human donor who received a COVID-19 vaccine. Sequenced material: CD4+ T cells from PBMCs cultured with HCoV-229E spike peptides, taken after COVID-19 vaccination. This CDR3 is CASSILGSYSNQPQHF. The DNA for the CDR3 is TGTGCCAGTAGTATACTAGGGAGCTATAGCAATCAGCCCCAGCATTTT.